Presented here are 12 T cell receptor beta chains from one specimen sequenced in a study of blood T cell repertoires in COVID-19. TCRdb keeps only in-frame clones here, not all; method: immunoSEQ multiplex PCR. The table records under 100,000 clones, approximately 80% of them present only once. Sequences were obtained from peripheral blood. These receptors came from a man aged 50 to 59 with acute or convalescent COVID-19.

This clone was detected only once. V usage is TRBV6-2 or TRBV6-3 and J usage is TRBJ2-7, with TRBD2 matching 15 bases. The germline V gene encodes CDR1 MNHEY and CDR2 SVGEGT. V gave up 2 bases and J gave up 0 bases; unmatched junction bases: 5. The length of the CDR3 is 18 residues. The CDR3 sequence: CASSYGTSGRSASYEQYF. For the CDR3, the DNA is TGTGCCAGCAGTTACGGGACTAGCGGGAGGTCGGCCTCCTACGAGCAGTACTTC.

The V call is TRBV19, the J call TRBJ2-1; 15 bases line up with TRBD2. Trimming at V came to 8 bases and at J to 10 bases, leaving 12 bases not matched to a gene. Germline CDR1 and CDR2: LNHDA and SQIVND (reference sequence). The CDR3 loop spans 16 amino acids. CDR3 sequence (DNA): TGTGCCAGTGCCCCTGGGACTAGCGGGAGGTGGACCGAGCAGTTCTTC. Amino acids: CASAPGTSGRWTEQFF. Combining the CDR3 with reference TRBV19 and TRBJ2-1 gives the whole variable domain DGGITQSPKYLFRKEGQNVTLSCEQNLNHDAMYWYRQDPGQGLRLIYYSQIVNDFQKGDIAEGYSVSREKKESFPLTVTSAQKNPTAFYLCASAPGTSGRWTEQFFGPGTRLTVL.

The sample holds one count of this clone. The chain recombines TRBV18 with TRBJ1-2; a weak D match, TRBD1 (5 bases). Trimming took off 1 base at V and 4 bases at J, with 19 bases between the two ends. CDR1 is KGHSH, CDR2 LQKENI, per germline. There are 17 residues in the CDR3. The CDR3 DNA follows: TGTGCCAGCTCACCACTTAGAGCGGGACTCGGGAGCTATGGCTACACCTTC. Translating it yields CASSPLRAGLGSYGYTF.

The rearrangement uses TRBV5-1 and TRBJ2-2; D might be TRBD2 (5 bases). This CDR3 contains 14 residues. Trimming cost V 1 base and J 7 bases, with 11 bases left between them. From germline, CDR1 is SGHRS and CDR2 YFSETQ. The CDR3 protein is CASSLPGFGGELFF. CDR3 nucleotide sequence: TGCGCCAGCAGCTTGCCGGGGTTCGGCGGGGAGCTGTTTTTT.

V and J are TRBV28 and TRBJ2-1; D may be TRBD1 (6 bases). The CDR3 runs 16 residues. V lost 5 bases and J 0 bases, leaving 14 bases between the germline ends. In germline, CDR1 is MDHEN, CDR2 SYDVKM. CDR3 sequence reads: CASSKTGPSSYNEQFF. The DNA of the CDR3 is TGTGCCAGCAGTAAGACAGGACCGAGCTCCTACAATGAGCAGTTCTTC.

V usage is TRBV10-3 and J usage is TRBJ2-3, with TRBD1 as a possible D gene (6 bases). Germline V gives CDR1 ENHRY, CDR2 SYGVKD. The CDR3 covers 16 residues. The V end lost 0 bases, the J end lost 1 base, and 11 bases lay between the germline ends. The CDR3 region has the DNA TGTGCCATCAGTGAGTCGAAGGCAGGGGGCACAGATACGCAGTATTTT. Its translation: CAISESKAGGTDTQYF.

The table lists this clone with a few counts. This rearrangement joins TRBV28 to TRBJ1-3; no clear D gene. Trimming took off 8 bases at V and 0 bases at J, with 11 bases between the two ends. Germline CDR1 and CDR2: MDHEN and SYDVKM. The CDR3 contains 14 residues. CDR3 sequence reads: CASYQTSSGNTIYF. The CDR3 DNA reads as TGTGCCAGCTATCAAACCAGCTCTGGAAACACCATATATTTT. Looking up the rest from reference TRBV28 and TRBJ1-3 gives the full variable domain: DVKVTQSSRYLVKRTGEKVFLECVQDMDHENMFWYRQDPGLGLRLIYFSYDVKMKEKGDIPEGYSVSREKKERFSLILESASTNQTSMYLCASYQTSSGNTIYFGEGSWLTVV.

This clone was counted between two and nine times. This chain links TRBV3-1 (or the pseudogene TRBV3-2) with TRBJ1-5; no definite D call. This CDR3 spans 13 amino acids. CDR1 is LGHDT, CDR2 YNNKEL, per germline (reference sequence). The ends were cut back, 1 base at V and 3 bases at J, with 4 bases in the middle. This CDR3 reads CASSQVNNQPQHF. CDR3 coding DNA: TGTGCCAGCAGCCAAGTAAACAATCAGCCCCAGCATTTT.

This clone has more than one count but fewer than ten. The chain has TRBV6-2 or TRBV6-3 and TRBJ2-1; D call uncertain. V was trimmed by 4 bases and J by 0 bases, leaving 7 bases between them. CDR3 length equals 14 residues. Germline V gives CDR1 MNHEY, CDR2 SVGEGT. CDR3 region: CASSSRFSYNEQFF. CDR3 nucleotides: TGTGCCAGCAGTTCGCGCTTCTCCTACAATGAGCAGTTCTTC.

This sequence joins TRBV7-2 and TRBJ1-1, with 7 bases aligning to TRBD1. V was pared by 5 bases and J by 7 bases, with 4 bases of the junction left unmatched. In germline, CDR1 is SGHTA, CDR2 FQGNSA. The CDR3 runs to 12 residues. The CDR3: CASSAQGLEAFF. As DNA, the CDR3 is TGTGCCAGCAGCGCACAGGGGCTTGAAGCTTTCTTT.

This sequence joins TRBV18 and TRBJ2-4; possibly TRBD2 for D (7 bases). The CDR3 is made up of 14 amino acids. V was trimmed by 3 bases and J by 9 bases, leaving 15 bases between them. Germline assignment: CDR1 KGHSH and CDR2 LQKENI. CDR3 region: CASSPGQRGGIQYF. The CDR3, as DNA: TGTGCCAGCTCACCTGGACAGCGGGGTGGCATTCAGTACTTC.

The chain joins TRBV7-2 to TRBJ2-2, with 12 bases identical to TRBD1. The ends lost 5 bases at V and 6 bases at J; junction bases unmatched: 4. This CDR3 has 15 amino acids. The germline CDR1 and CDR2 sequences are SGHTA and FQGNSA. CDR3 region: CASSLRDRGPGELFF. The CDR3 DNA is TGTGCCAGCAGCCTCCGGGACAGGGGGCCCGGGGAGCTGTTTTTT.